The 14 T cell receptor beta chains given below trace back to one sample, sequenced in a study of T cell repertoires in cytomegalovirus infection. MiXCR, run by TCRdb on the reads, gives a single entry per CDR3 protein. The repertoire consists of some 300,000 distinct CDR3 sequences, with about a sixth occurring once and the leading ten covering 12%. The sequencing sample was made of PBMCs. These receptors came from a human donor in good health (CMV status not recorded). Some clones in this sample may be carry-over from other donors' samples.

This clonotype appeared many times. The CDR3 loop is CASRALYNEQFF. The CDR3 DNA sequence: TGTGCCAGCAGGGCCCTCTACAATGAGCAGTTCTTC. The chain combines TRBV6-1 with TRBJ2-1; D is ambiguous. V lost 6 bases and J 3 bases, leaving 6 bases between the germline ends. This CDR3 contains 12 residues. Germline CDR1 MNHNS, CDR2 SASEGT.

This clonotype was seen ten or more times. The rearrangement uses TRBV12-3 or TRBV12-4 and TRBJ1-1, with a weak D call TRBD1 (6 bases). The CDR3 has 13 amino acids. V lost 5 bases and J 8 bases, leaving 15 bases between the germline ends. The CDR3 here is CASSRQTGSEAFF. The DNA for the CDR3 is TGTGCCAGCAGTCGCCAGACAGGTTCCGAAGCTTTCTTT.

This clonotype was counted only a few times. J is TRBJ2-3 and V is TRBV7-2, with D hard to call. V was pared by 1 base and J by 1 base, with 6 bases between. Germline CDR1 reads SGHTA; CDR2 reads FQGNSA. CDR3 length: 14 residues. The CDR3 loop reads CASSLDPGTDTQYF. The CDR3 DNA is TGTGCCAGCAGCTTAGACCCGGGCACAGATACGCAGTATTTT.

V is TRBV14 and J is TRBJ2-1; possible D gene TRBD2, 6 bases. CDR3 size: 21 residues. CDR1 is SGHDN, CDR2 FVKESK, per germline. Trimming took 1 base from V and 0 from J, leaving 25 bases between them. CDR3 DNA: TGTGCCAGCAGCCAAGTGAGGTGGCAGGGATCTGTGGGGGGCTCCTACAATGAGCAGTTCTTC. Translation: CASSQVRWQGSVGGSYNEQFF.

This clonotype occurred many times. The CDR3 DNA reads as TGTGCCAGCAGCTTCGGACGATACCTGCCGGAAAAACTGTTTTTT. This translates into CASSFGRYLPEKLFF. The V gene is TRBV7-2, the J gene TRBJ1-4; no clear D gene. This CDR3 is built from 15 residues. V was clipped by 3 bases and J by 8 bases, with 16 bases between them. Per germline, CDR1 SGHTA and CDR2 FQGNSA.

This rearrangement joins TRBV6-1 to TRBJ1-1; D is perhaps TRBD1 (5 bases). Germline V lookup: CDR1 MNHNS, CDR2 SASEGT. Trimming pared 2 bases from V and 5 bases from J, leaving 9 bases between. This CDR3 contains 13 residues. The CDR3 spells CASSEPRVTEAFF. As DNA, the CDR3 is TGTGCCAGCAGTGAACCCAGGGTTACTGAAGCTTTCTTT.

The chain joins TRBV12-3 or TRBV12-4 to TRBJ2-4, with D unclear. The V and J ends lost 3 bases and 7 bases respectively, with 13 bases between them. The CDR3 runs 14 residues. CDR3 sequence: CASSFGPNGNIQYF. The CDR3 DNA reads as TGTGCCAGCAGTTTCGGCCCCAACGGGAACATTCAGTACTTC.

The genes are TRBV4-3 and TRBJ2-3, with D perhaps TRBD2 (6 bases). Germline CDR1 reads LGHNA; CDR2 reads YSLEER. Trimming left V 3 bases short and J 3 bases short, with 16 bases between. The CDR3 covers 16 residues. The CDR3, as DNA: TGCGCCAGCAGCCAGGGGGGAGTTTCGGTGACAGATACGCAGTATTTT. Amino acid sequence: CASSQGGVSVTDTQYF.

This clonotype has only a few counts. The chain uses TRBV4-2 and TRBJ2-5; 9 bases are shared with TRBD1. Trimming removed 0 bases from V and 4 bases from J; junction bases left unmatched: 15. The CDR3 is made up of 19 amino acids. Germline CDR1 is LGHNA and CDR2 is YNFKEQ. Here the CDR3 DNA reads TGTGCCAGCAGCCAAGATAGGGGACAGGGATTAATCGGGGGAGAGACCCAGTACTTC. It is translated as CASSQDRGQGLIGGETQYF.

This chain uses TRBV4-2 with TRBJ2-1; 7 bases are shared with TRBD2. Per germline, CDR1 LGHNA and CDR2 YNFKEQ. The CDR3 runs to 15 residues. V was clipped by 1 base and J by 3 bases; unmatched bases: 3. The CDR3 DNA reads as TGTGCCAGCAGCCAAGTACGGGGGGACTACAATGAGCAGTTCTTC. It yields the protein CASSQVRGDYNEQFF.

V gene TRBV18 combines with J gene TRBJ2-3; a weak D match, TRBD2 (6 bases). Trimming took 2 bases from V and 7 from J, leaving 16 bases between them. Germline V gives CDR1 KGHSH, CDR2 LQKENI. The CDR3 is made up of 15 amino acids. CDR3 in DNA: TGTGCCAGCTCACCAACCGGGGGTTCAGGAAATACGCAGTATTTT. Protein: CASSPTGGSGNTQYF.

This clonotype was observed a handful of times. The CDR3 sequence: CAISTRRTGGADTQYF. The DNA of the CDR3 is TGTGCCATCAGTACCCGGCGGACAGGGGGCGCAGATACGCAGTATTTT. The chain uses TRBV10-3 and TRBJ2-3, with 11 bases fitting TRBD1. CDR1 and CDR2 (germline): ENHRY, SYGVKD. Trimming removed 5 bases from V and 4 bases from J; junction bases left unmatched: 8. The CDR3 contains 16 residues.

In this sample, this clonotype turned up a few times. This chain links TRBV5-1 with TRBJ2-5; TRBD2 matches 7 bases. Germline assignment: CDR1 SGHRS and CDR2 YFSETQ. Germline trimming cut 7 bases from V and 0 bases from J; bases unmatched to any gene: 6. The CDR3 sequence is 14 residues long. The CDR3 here is CASRAGRDQETQYF. The DNA for the CDR3 is TGCGCCAGCCGAGCGGGACGGGACCAAGAGACCCAGTACTTC.

The V call is TRBV7-2, the J call TRBJ2-7, with D uncertain. The CDR3 spans 13 residues. Trimming pared 0 bases from V and 2 bases from J, leaving 5 bases between. Germline V gives CDR1 SGHTA, CDR2 FQGNSA. The CDR3 reads CASSLASTYEQYF. The CDR3, as DNA: TGTGCCAGCAGCTTAGCTTCTACCTACGAGCAGTACTTC.